A single sample is the source of the 26 T cell receptor beta chains below, sequenced in a study of identical twins. TCRdb passed the 5' RACE reads through MiXCR, listing each CDR3 protein once. Of 400,000 to 650,000 distinct CDR3 sequences in the sample, approximately 22% were seen once. A further study also used this sample, focusing on T cells expressing NK-cell markers.

Sequences were obtained from CD4+ T cells sorted from blood. The source is a woman aged 18 to 35 in good health.

This rearrangement joins TRBV20-1 to TRBJ2-7; 7 bases fit TRBD2. The length of the CDR3 is 12 residues. Trimming took 5 bases from V and 5 from J; bases not matched to a gene: 6. The germline V gene encodes CDR1 DFQATT and CDR2 SNEGSKA (reference sequence). CDR3 protein: CSAVGGMNEQYF. The CDR3 bases are TGCAGTGCTGTCGGGGGGATGAACGAGCAGTACTTC.

V and J are TRBV5-1 and TRBJ2-3; D uncertain. The germline gives CDR1 SGHRS, CDR2 YFSETQ. V dropped 4 bases and J dropped 1 base, with 7 bases sitting between them. This CDR3 spans 13 amino acids. CDR3 bases: TGCGCCAGCAGCACCCATCGCACAGATACGCAGTATTTT. The encoded protein is CASSTHRTDTQYF.

The J gene is TRBJ1-1, the V gene TRBV5-1, with no clear D. The CDR3 is 13 amino acids. Trimming took off 5 bases at V and 4 bases at J, with 12 bases between the two ends. CDR1 and CDR2 (germline): SGHRS, YFSETQ. The CDR3: CASSADKTTEAFF. DNA of the CDR3: TGCGCCAGCAGTGCCGACAAGACCACTGAAGCTTTCTTT.

This CDR3 reads CASSVKPSYEQYF. DNA of the CDR3: TGTGCCAGCAGCGTAAAGCCCTCCTACGAGCAGTACTTC. The chain recombines TRBV9 with TRBJ2-7; D call uncertain. The CDR3 runs 13 residues. V was pared by 1 base and J by 0 bases, with 5 bases between. Per germline, CDR1 SGDLS and CDR2 YYNGEE.

This clonotype has more than one count but fewer than ten. CDR3 sequence reads: CASSSVTGSYTF. CDR3 nucleotide sequence: TGTGCCAGCAGCTCAGTTACAGGGTCTTACACCTTC. The chain joins TRBV12-3 or TRBV12-4 to TRBJ1-2; D may be TRBD1 (6 bases). The germline V and J ends were trimmed by 6 bases and 11 bases, with 16 bases remaining between them. This CDR3 has 12 residues.

The sample holds a few counts of this clonotype. The rearrangement uses TRBV5-1 and TRBJ2-1, with TRBD2 identical over 9 bases. J gave up 9 bases and V 1 base, and 11 bases lay outside the gene matches. CDR3 length: 16 amino acids. CDR1 is SGHRS and CDR2 is YFSETQ in the germline V gene. DNA for the CDR3: TGCGCCAGCAGCTTGTTACCGGGACTAGCCGGCGCTGAGCAGTTCTTC. It specifies CASSLLPGLAGAEQFF.

This clonotype was picked up a small number of times. This chain joins TRBV12-3 or TRBV12-4 and TRBJ1-2, with D uncertain. The CDR3 totals 12 residues. V was trimmed by 2 bases and J by 5 bases, leaving 6 bases between them. The CDR3 nucleotides are TGTGCCAGCAGTTTAAGGTGGTATGGCTACACCTTC. Its protein product is CASSLRWYGYTF.

The V call is TRBV24-1, the J call TRBJ1-2; unclear D gene. The germline V gene encodes CDR1 KGHDR and CDR2 SFDVKD. The V end lost 3 bases, the J end lost 4 bases, and 11 bases lay between the germline ends. CDR3 size: 14 residues. CDR3 nucleotides: TGTGCCACCAGTGATGCGGGCCGGAGCTATGGCTACACCTTC. This sequence encodes CATSDAGRSYGYTF.

Ten or more counts support this clonotype. The V call is TRBV2, the J call TRBJ2-3; tentatively, D is TRBD2 (5 bases). Germline CDR1 reads SNHLY; CDR2 reads FYNNEI. CDR3 size: 12 residues. V shed 2 bases and J shed 9 bases, with 9 bases lying between them. The CDR3 region has the DNA TGTGCCAGCAGTGAAATATCGGGAACGCAGTATTTT. This codes for CASSEISGTQYF.

This chain uses TRBV12-5 with TRBJ2-3; possible D gene TRBD1, 5 bases. CDR1 is LGHNT, CDR2 FRNRAP, per germline. This CDR3 is built from 15 residues. Trimming pared 7 bases from V and 1 base from J, leaving 15 bases between. As DNA, the CDR3 is TGTGCTAGTGCCCTGAAACAGGCTGGCACAGATACGCAGTATTTT. Translation: CASALKQAGTDTQYF. The full variable domain, with the rest looked up from reference TRBV12-5 and TRBJ2-3, is DARVTQTPRHKVTEMGQEVTMRCQPILGHNTVFWYRQTMMQGLELLAYFRNRAPLDDSGMPKDRFSAEMPDATLATLKIQPSEPRDSAVYFCASALKQAGTDTQYFGPGTRLTVL.

The chain recombines TRBV20-1 with TRBJ2-7, with TRBD1 identical over 7 bases. After removal of 1 base from V and 1 base from J, the junction contained 7 bases not matched to a gene. This CDR3 has 15 amino acids. Germline CDR1 is DFQATT and CDR2 is SNEGSKA (reference sequence). The CDR3 region is CSARVRQGISYEQYF. For the CDR3, the DNA is TGCAGTGCTAGAGTAAGACAGGGTATTTCCTACGAGCAGTACTTC.

The CDR3 sequence is CASSFTGSEQYF. CDR3 coding DNA: TGTGCCAGCAGTTTTACCGGGAGCGAGCAGTACTTC. V is TRBV12-3 or TRBV12-4 and J is TRBJ2-7; TRBD2 is a possible D gene (6 bases). The CDR3 is 12 amino acids. Trimming shortened V by 3 bases and J by 6 bases, and 9 bases separated the two germline ends.

This chain joins TRBV7-2 and TRBJ1-6, with D uncertain. Germline values: CDR1 SGHTA, CDR2 FQGNSA. CDR3 length: 14 amino acids. Trimming took off 1 base at V and 10 bases at J, with 11 bases between the two ends. In nucleotides, the CDR3 is TGTGCCAGCAGCTTAGGGGGATTTAAGTCACCCCTCCACTTT. Translating it yields CASSLGGFKSPLHF.

This sequence joins TRBV7-9 and TRBJ1-1, with D possibly TRBD1 on 5 matching bases. The V gene's germline CDR1 is SEHNR and CDR2 FQNEAQ (reference sequence). This CDR3 is built from 14 residues. V was cut by 5 bases and J by 6 bases, with 16 bases left in between. DNA of the CDR3: TGTGCCAGCAGCATCCACCCGGCGGGGGCTGAAGCTTTCTTT. It yields the protein CASSIHPAGAEAFF.

The V gene is TRBV20-1, the J gene TRBJ2-1; TRBD2 might be the D (6 bases). CDR3 length: 11 amino acids. Germline V CDR1 and CDR2: DFQATT, SNEGSKA (reference sequence). V lost 3 bases, J lost 14 bases, and 14 bases lay in between. CDR3 DNA: TGCAGTGCTAGGACGGCGGGAATCGAGTTCTTC. Translation: CSARTAGIEFF.

This clonotype was seen only a few times. The CDR3 loop is CASSLLGQMNTEAFF. The CDR3 coding sequence is TGCGCCAGCAGCTTGTTGGGACAGATGAACACTGAAGCTTTCTTT. The V gene is TRBV5-1, the J gene TRBJ1-1; TRBD1 aligns across 7 bases. The CDR3 runs to 15 residues. Germline assignment: CDR1 SGHRS and CDR2 YFSETQ. V shed 1 base, J shed 0 bases, and the junction held 3 bases outside the gene matches.

The V and J genes are TRBV5-4 and TRBJ2-3; 8 bases align to TRBD1. The CDR3 loop spans 14 amino acids. The junction had 4 bases not matched to a gene; V was cut back by 1 base and J by 6 bases. Germline CDR1 reads SGHNT; CDR2 reads YYREEE (reference sequence). The CDR3 loop is CASSLNRGKDTQYF. The CDR3 nucleotides are TGTGCCAGCAGCTTGAACAGGGGGAAGGATACGCAGTATTTT. The full variable domain, completed using reference TRBV5-4 and TRBJ2-3, is ETGVTQSPTHLIKTRGQQVTLRCSSQSGHNTVSWYQQALGQGPQFIFQYYREEENGRGNFPPRFSGLQFPNYSSELNVNALELDDSALYLCASSLNRGKDTQYFGPGTRLTVL.

The V call is TRBV5-1, the J call TRBJ2-5; TRBD2 matches 7 bases. This CDR3 has 15 amino acids. The trim removed 0 bases at V and 5 bases at J, leaving 7 bases unmatched. Germline V lookup: CDR1 SGHRS, CDR2 YFSETQ. The CDR3 is CASSLGAGEGETQYF. Here the CDR3 DNA reads TGCGCCAGCAGCTTGGGTGCGGGAGAAGGGGAGACCCAGTACTTC.

In this sample, this clonotype turned up a few times. V usage is TRBV20-1 and J usage is TRBJ1-4; 7 bases align to TRBD1. The CDR3 has 12 residues. Losses at the gene ends were 4 bases for V and 14 bases for J; bases not matched to a gene: 10. The germline V gene encodes CDR1 DFQATT and CDR2 SNEGSKA (reference sequence). CDR3 region: CSATNRGIRLFF. The CDR3 bases are TGCAGTGCTACCAACAGGGGTATACGGCTGTTTTTT.

This clonotype was observed a few times. The rearrangement uses TRBV6-1 and TRBJ2-1; 10 nucleotides align to TRBD2. Germline V gene sequence: CDR1 MNHNS, CDR2 SASEGT. V lost 5 bases and J lost 7; bases outside the gene matches: 8. The CDR3 runs to 15 residues. In nucleotides, the CDR3 is TGTGCCAGCAGTCTTAGCGGGAGGAGGGCGAATGAGCAGTTCTTC. Protein: CASSLSGRRANEQFF.

V and J are TRBV20-1 and TRBJ2-5; D is possibly TRBD2 (5 bases). Per germline, CDR1 DFQATT and CDR2 SNEGSKA (reference sequence). There are 15 residues in the CDR3. V lost 5 bases and J lost 1, with 17 bases in between. The CDR3 DNA sequence: TGCAGTGCTCCCGAGAGGGTCGGGCTCCAAGAGACCCAGTACTTC. It codes for CSAPERVGLQETQYF.

This rearrangement joins TRBV27 to TRBJ2-1, with D uncertain. The CDR3 extends over 13 amino acids. The ends were cut back, 5 bases at V and 2 bases at J, with 7 bases in the middle. The V gene's germline CDR1 is MNHEY and CDR2 SMNVEV (reference sequence). The CDR3 region has the DNA TGTGCCAGCAGTCCCGCGGCCTACAATGAGCAGTTCTTC. It is translated as CASSPAAYNEQFF.

In its sample, this clonotype was seen a few times. V usage is TRBV20-1 and J usage is TRBJ2-7; 9 bases are a match to TRBD2. The CDR3 extends over 13 amino acids. V was pared by 1 base and J by 3 bases, with 1 base of the junction left unmatched. Germline lookup yields CDR1 DFQATT and CDR2 SNEGSKA (reference sequence). CDR3 sequence reads: CSARGGGVYEQYF. In nucleotides, the CDR3 is TGCAGTGCTAGAGGCGGGGGGGTCTACGAGCAGTACTTC.

This clonotype was counted a few times. The DNA for the CDR3 is TGCAGTGCCCTGGGACTAGCGGGGACCGACAATGAGCAGTTCTTC. This codes for CSALGLAGTDNEQFF. The rearrangement joins TRBV20-1 to TRBJ2-1; 13 nucleotides match TRBD2. Germline lookup yields CDR1 DFQATT and CDR2 SNEGSKA (reference sequence). There are 15 residues in the CDR3. The V segment lost 6 bases and the J segment 5 bases; nucleotides outside the gene matches: 7.

This clonotype turned up a few times. The chain has TRBV3-1 and TRBJ2-5; 9 bases are shared with TRBD2. Germline V lookup: CDR1 LGHDT, CDR2 YNNKEL (reference sequence). V trimming: 6 bases; J trimming: 5 bases; junction bases outside the gene matches: 10. The CDR3 covers 15 residues. CDR3 nucleotides: TGTGCCAGCAGTCAAAACGCGGGGGGGATGGAGACCCAGTACTTC. Protein product: CASSQNAGGMETQYF.

This clonotype was found a few times. V and J are TRBV7-9 and TRBJ1-4; D ambiguous. The CDR3 runs to 16 residues. The germline CDR1 and CDR2 sequences are SEHNR and FQNEAQ (reference sequence). The V end lost 5 bases, the J end lost 3 bases, and 16 bases lay between the germline ends. The DNA for the CDR3 is TGTGCCAGCAGCCCCTCGGCGTGGAGGGCTAATGAAAAACTGTTTTTT. Protein: CASSPSAWRANEKLFF.